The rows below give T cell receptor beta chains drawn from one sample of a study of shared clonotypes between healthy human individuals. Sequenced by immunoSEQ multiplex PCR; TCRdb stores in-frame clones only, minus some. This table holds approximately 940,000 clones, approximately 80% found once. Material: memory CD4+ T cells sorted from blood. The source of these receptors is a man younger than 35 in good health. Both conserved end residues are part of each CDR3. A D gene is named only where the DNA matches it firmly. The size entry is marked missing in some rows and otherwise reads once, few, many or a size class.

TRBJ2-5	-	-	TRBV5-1	TGCGCCAGCAGCTTGGGGGGTCTAGGTGAGACCCAGTACTTC	CASSLGGLGETQYF
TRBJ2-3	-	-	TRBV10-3	TGTGCCATCAGTGGCCGACTAGATATAGATACGCAGTATTTT	CAISGRLDIDTQYF
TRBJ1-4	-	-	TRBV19	TGTGCCAGCCGGAGTAATTTTGGGAACTGGGAAAAACTGTTTTTT	CASRSNFGNWEKLFF
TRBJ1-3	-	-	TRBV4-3	TGCGCCAGCAGTCCCAGGGTTGCCGGAAACACCATATATTTT	CASSPRVAGNTIYF
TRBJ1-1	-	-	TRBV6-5	TGTGCCAGCAGACGGGGTGGTGAAGCTTTCTTT	CASRRGGEAFF
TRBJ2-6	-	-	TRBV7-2	TGTGCCAGCACCTTAATGATCATGATTGGGGCCAACGTCCTGACTTTC	CASTLMIMIGANVLTF
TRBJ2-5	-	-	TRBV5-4	TGTGCCAGCAGCCCTAGACAGAATCAAGAGACCCAGTACTTC	CASSPRQNQETQYF
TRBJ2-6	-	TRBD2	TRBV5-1	TGCGCCAGCAGCTTAGCGGGGTCCGCAGGATCTGGGGCCAACGTCCTGACTTTC	CASSLAGSAGSGANVLTF
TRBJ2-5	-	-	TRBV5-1	TGCGCCAGCAGCTTGGAGTCCAAAGAGACCCAGTACTTC	CASSLESKETQYF
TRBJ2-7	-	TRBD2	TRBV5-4	TGTGCCAGCAGCCCAGCGACTAGCGTTCGCGAGCAGTACTTC	CASSPATSVREQYF
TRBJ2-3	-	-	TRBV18	TGTGCCAGCTCACCCCTCATGGGTAGCACAGATACGCAGTATTTT	CASSPLMGSTDTQYF
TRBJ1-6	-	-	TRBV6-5	TGTGCCAGCAGCCGGACAGACGGTAATTCACCCCTCCACTTT	CASSRTDGNSPLHF
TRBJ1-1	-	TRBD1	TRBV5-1	TGCGCCAGCAGATTTGGACAGGGGGGAACTGAAGCTTTCTTT	CASRFGQGGTEAFF
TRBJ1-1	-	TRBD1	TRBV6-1	TGTGCCAGCAGTTTTTCCCCCCGGGACAGTGAAGCTTTCTTT	CASSFSPRDSEAFF
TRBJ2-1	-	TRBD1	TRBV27	TGTGCCAGCAGACCACTAGGGGGCCCGAGCTACAATGAGCAGTTCTTC	CASRPLGGPSYNEQFF
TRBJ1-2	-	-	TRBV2	TGTGCCAGCAGTGAAGGCATGAGGAATGGCTACACCTTC	CASSEGMRNGYTF
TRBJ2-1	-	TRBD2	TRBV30	TGTGCCTGGAAGAGGGCTAGCGGGGGCACCCCCTACAATGAGCAGTTCTTC	CAWKRASGGTPYNEQFF
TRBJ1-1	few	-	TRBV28	TGTGCCAGCAGTCTGACATCATCTACTGAAGCTTTCTTT	CASSLTSSTEAFF
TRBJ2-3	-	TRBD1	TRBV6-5	TGTGCCAGCAGTAATCCCGGGACAGGGGCAGATACGCAGTATTTT	CASSNPGTGADTQYF
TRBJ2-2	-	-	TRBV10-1	TGCGCCAGCAGAGAAAGTGGTCCAGGGGAGCTGTTTTTT	CASRESGPGELFF
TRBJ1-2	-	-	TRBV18	TGTGCCAGCTCACCAGGACAGAGTAACTATGGCTACACCTTC	CASSPGQSNYGYTF
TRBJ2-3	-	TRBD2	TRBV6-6	TGTGCCAGCAGCCCGGGGGGGGCAGGCACAGATACGCAGTATTTT	CASSPGGAGTDTQYF
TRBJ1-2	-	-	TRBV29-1	TGCAGCGTCGAGAAGAAAGCTAACTATGGCTACACCTTC	CSVEKKANYGYTF
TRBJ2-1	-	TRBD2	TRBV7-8	TGTGCCAGCAGCTCAACGGGCGGGAGGGCCAATGAGCAGTTCTTC	CASSSTGGRANEQFF
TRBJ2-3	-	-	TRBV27	TGTGCCAGCAGTTTATCGTGGGCAGATACGCAGTATTTT	CASSLSWADTQYF
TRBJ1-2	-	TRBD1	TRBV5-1	TGCGCCAGCAGCCCCTTCGGGACAGGGGGCTTAAGTGGCTACACCTTC	CASSPFGTGGLSGYTF
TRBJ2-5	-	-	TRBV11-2	TGTGCCAGCAGCCCGGGACTCCTAGAGGAGACCCAGTACTTC	CASSPGLLEETQYF
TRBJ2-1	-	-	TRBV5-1	TGCGCCAGCAGCTTGGGGGGCGGTCTCTTTGAGCAGTTCTTC	CASSLGGGLFEQFF
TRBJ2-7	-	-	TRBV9	TGTGCCAGCAGCGTAGCTTGGGGCGAGCAGTACTTC	CASSVAWGEQYF
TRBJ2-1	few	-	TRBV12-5	TGTGCTAGTGGTTTGCGAGGGACGAATTCCTACAATGAGCAGTTCTTC	CASGLRGTNSYNEQFF
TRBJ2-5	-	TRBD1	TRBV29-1	TGCAGCGTTAAACAGGGGTTACAAGAGACCCAGTACTTC	CSVKQGLQETQYF
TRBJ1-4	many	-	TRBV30	TGTGCCTGGAGTCAGGGGTCTCTCCATGAAAAACTGTTTTTT	CAWSQGSLHEKLFF
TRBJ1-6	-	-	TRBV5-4	TGTGCCAGCAGCATCAACCAAAATTCACCCCTCCACTTT	CASSINQNSPLHF
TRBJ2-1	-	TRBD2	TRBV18	TGTGCCAGCTCACCACCTATAGCGGGGTCCTACAATGAGCAGTTCTTC	CASSPPIAGSYNEQFF
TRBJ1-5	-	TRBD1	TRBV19	TGTGCCAGTAGTATGACAGGGGGCAATCAGCCCCAGCATTTT	CASSMTGGNQPQHF
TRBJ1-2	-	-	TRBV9	TGTGCCAGCAGCGCCAGTGGGGGAGGATGGTATGGCTACACCTTC	CASSASGGGWYGYTF
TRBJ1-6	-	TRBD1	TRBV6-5	TGTGCCAGCAGTAGACAGGGATTGGATTCACCCCTCCACTTT	CASSRQGLDSPLHF
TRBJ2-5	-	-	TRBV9	TGTGCCAGCAGCGTAGTTCCGGGGACCCAAGAGACCCAGTACTTC	CASSVVPGTQETQYF
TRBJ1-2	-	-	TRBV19	TGTGCCGCCGGGAGGGAAACAGGCTACACCTTC	CAAGRETGYTF
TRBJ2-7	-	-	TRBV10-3	TGTGCCATCGGGGGCAAATACGAGCAGTACTTC	CAIGGKYEQYF
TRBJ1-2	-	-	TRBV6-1	TGTGCCAGCAGGGAAGCAGGGTTATTGGTGGGTGGCTACACCTTC	CASREAGLLVGGYTF
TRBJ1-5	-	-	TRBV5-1	TGCGCCAGCAGCCGGGCCCCCTGGGGGGACGAGCCCCAGCATTTT	CASSRAPWGDEPQHF
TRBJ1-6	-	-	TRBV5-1	TGCGCCAGCAGCCCGAAAGATGGGGGACCTAATTCACCCCTCCACTTT	CASSPKDGGPNSPLHF
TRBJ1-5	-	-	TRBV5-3	TGTGCCAGAAGCTTGAGGTCCGGGGTCGGCAATCAGCCCCAGCATTTT	CARSLRSGVGNQPQHF
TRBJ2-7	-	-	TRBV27	TGTGCCAGCAGTCTCGCCCCGGCGGGAAGCCCCTACGAGCAGTACTTC	CASSLAPAGSPYEQYF
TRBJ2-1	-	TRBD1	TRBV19	TGTGCCAGTAATAAAGGGGGCTTTTCCTACAATGAGCAGTTCTTC	CASNKGGFSYNEQFF
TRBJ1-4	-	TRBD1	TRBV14	TGTGCCAGCAGCCACAGGGGGCAGGATGAAAAACTGTTTTTT	CASSHRGQDEKLFF
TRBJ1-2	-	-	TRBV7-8	TGTGCCAGCAGCTTGCTGCAGTCTAACTATGGCTACACCTTC	CASSLLQSNYGYTF